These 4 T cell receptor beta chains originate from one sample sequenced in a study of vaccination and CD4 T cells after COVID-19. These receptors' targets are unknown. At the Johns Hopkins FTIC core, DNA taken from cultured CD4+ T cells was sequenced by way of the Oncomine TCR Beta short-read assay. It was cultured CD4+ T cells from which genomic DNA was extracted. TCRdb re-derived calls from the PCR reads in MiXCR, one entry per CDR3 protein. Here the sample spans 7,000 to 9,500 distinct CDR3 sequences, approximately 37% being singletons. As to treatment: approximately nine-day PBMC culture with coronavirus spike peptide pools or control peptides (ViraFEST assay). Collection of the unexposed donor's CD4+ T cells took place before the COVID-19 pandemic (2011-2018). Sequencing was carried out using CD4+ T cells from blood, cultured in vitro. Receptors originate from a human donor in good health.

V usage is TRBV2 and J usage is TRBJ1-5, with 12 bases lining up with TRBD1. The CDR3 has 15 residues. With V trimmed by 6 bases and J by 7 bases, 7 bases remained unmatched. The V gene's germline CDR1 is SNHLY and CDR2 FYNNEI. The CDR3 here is CASRGDRGLVQPQHF. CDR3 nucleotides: TGTGCCAGCAGGGGGGACAGGGGGCTTGTCCAGCCCCAGCATTTT.

DNA for the CDR3: TGCAGTGCTAGTGGATTGAACACTGAAGCTTTCTTT. This encodes CSASGLNTEAFF. The rearrangement uses TRBV20-1 and TRBJ1-1; D ambiguous. Germline V gene lookup returns CDR1 DFQATT and CDR2 SNEGSKA (reference sequence). The CDR3 contains 12 residues. Trimming stripped 3 bases from V and 0 bases from J, with 5 bases between.

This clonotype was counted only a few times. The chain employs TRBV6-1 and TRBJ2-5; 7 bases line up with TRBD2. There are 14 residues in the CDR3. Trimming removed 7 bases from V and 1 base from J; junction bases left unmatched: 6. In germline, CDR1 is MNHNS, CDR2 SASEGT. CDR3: CASMRSGAQETQYF. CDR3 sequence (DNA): TGTGCCAGCATGAGGAGCGGGGCCCAAGAGACCCAGTACTTC.

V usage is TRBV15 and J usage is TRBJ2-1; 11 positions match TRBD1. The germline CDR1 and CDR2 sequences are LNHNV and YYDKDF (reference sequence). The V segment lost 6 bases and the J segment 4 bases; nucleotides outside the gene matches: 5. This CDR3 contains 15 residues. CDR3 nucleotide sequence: TGTGCCACCAGGCTAGGGACAGGGGGATACAATGAGCAGTTCTTC. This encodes CATRLGTGGYNEQFF.